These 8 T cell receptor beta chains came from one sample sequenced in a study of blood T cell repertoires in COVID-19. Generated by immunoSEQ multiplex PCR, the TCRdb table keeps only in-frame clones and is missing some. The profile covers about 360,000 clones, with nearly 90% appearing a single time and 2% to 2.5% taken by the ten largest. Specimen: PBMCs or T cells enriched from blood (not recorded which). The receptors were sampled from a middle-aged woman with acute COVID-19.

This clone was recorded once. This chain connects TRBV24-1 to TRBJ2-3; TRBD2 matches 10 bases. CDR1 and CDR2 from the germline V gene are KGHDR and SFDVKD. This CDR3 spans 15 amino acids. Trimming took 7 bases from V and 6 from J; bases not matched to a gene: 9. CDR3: CATSQNSGGMDTQYF. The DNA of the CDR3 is TGTGCCACCAGCCAAAATAGCGGGGGGATGGATACGCAGTATTTT.

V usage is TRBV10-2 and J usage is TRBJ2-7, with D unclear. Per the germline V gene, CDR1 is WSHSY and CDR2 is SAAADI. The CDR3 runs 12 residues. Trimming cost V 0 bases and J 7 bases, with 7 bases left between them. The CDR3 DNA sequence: TGCGCCAGCAGTGAGTCTTGGGCTGAGCAGTACTTC. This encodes CASSESWAEQYF.

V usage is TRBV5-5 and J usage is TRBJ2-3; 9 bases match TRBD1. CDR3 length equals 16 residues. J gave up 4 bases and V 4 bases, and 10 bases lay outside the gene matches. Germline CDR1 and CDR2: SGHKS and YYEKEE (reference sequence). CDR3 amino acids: CASSPGQGMVADTQYF. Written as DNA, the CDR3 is TGTGCCAGCAGCCCCGGACAGGGGATGGTTGCAGATACGCAGTATTTT.

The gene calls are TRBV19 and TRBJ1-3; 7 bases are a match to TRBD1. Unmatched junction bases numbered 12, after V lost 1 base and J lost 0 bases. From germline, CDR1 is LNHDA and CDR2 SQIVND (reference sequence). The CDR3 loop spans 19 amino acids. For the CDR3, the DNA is TGTGCCAGTAGTATAGTGGGGACAGACCTGTTACACTCTGGAAACACCATATATTTT. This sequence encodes CASSIVGTDLLHSGNTIYF. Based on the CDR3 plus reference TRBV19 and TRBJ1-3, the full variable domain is DGGITQSPKYLFRKEGQNVTLSCEQNLNHDAMYWYRQDPGQGLRLIYYSQIVNDFQKGDIAEGYSVSREKKESFPLTVTSAQKNPTAFYLCASSIVGTDLLHSGNTIYFGEGSWLTVV.

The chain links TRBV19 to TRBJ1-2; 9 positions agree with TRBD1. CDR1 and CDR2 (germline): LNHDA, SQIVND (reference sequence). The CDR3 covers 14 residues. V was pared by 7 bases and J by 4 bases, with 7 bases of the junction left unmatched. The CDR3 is CASNPGQGVYGYTF. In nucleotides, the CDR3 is TGTGCCAGTAATCCGGGACAGGGAGTCTATGGCTACACCTTC.

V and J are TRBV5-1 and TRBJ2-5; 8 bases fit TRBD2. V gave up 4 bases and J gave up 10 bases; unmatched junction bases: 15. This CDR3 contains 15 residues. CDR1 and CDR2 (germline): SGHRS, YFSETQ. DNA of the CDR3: TGCGCCAGCAGCCTGCCGGGAGGGGAGTTTGAGGGCCAGTACTTC. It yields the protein CASSLPGGEFEGQYF.

The CDR3 DNA is TGTGCCAGCAGCCCCTTAGACGGGAAGCAGTACTTC. This gives the protein CASSPLDGKQYF. The chain recombines TRBV7-2 with TRBJ2-7; the D gene is possibly TRBD2 (5 bases). Between the trimmed V and J ends, which lost 5 bases and 8 bases, there was a span of 13 bases. Per the germline V gene, CDR1 is SGHTA and CDR2 is FQGNSA. CDR3 length equals 12 residues.

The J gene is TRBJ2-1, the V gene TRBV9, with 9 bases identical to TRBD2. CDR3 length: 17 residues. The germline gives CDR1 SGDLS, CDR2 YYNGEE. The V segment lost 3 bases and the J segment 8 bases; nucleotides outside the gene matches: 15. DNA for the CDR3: TGTGCCAGCAGCGAGTCTTTAGCGGGGGAGACCAGGGATGAGCAGTTCTTC. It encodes CASSESLAGETRDEQFF.